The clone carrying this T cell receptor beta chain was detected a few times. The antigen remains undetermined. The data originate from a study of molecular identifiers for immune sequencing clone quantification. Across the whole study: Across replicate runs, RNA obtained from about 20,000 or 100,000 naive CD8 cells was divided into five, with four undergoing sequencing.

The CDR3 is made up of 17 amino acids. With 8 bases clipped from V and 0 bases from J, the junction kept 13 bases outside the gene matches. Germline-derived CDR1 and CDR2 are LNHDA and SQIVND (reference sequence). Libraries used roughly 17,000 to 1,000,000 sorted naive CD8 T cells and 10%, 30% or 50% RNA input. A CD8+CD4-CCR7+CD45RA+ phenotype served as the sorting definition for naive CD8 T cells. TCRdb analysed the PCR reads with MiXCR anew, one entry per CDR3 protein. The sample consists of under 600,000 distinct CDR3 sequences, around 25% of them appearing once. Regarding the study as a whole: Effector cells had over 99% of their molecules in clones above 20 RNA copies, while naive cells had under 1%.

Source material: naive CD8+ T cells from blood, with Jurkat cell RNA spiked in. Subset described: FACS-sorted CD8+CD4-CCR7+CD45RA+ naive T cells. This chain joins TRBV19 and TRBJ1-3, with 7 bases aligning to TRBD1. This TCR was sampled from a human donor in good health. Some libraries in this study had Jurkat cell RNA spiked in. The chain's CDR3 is CASSRDRLSSSGNTIYF. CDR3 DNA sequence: TGTGCCAGTTCCCGGGACAGACTCTCCAGCTCTGGAAACACCATATATTTT.